This TCR beta chain was sequenced for a study of regulatory T cells in long-lasting Graves disease. To make TCR beta libraries, researchers used iRepertoire HTBI primers and Arm-PCR of CDR3 regions. TCRdb re-analysed the multiplex PCR reads in MiXCR, keeping a single row per CDR3 protein. The table lists about 450,000 distinct CDR3 sequences, about a quarter of them singletons, with about 26% in the top ten. The time point denotes: persistent/refractory GD, antithyroid drugs over 5 years with positive TRAb. From RNA extracted from PBMCs, the TCR library was made. This clonotype has only a few counts. The V gene's germline CDR1 is SGHVS and CDR2 FQNEAQ. Between the trimmed V and J ends, which lost 2 bases and 5 bases, there was a span of 15 bases. The CDR3 has 16 amino acids.

This chain uses TRBV7-8 with TRBJ2-2; perhaps TRBD1 as D (6 bases). This TCR derives from a female donor with Graves disease. This specimen was peripheral blood mononuclear cells (PBMCs), taken when the disease was refractory, from a patient treated with antithyroid drugs. Written as DNA, the CDR3 is TGTGCCAGCAGCTTACGCCCCGACAGGTTGACCGGGGAGCTGTTTTTT. Protein product: CASSLRPDRLTGELFF.